The rows below give T cell receptor beta chains drawn from one sample of a study of Ad26.COV2.S vaccination and SARS-CoV-2 variants. Sequenced by immunoSEQ multiplex PCR; TCRdb stores in-frame clones only, minus some. The sample has about 480,000 clones, about 83% seen once; the top ten hold 9.5% to 15%. The source material was peripheral blood, sampled in a trial of Ad26.COV2.S vaccine versus placebo. The receptors come from a person aged 18-65 years who received the Ad26.COV2.S COVID-19 vaccine or a placebo. Both conserved end residues are part of each CDR3. Each record gives: V gene, J gene, CDR3 protein.

>TRBV18|TRBJ2-7
CASSPIVGETYEQYF
>TRBV29-1|TRBJ1-1
CSVVASDTEAFF
>TRBV9|TRBJ1-3
CASSVSPETTIYF
>TRBV2|TRBJ2-1
CASSRDYINEQFF
>TRBV29-1|TRBJ2-3
CSVEDHRNTQYF
>TRBV5-1|TRBJ2-2
CASSLSGSYTGELFF
>TRBV27|TRBJ2-3
CASKYQGQGARASRDTQYF
>TRBV28|TRBJ2-3
CASSTLRGTQYF
>TRBV6-4|TRBJ2-1
CASSVIGELNEQFF
>TRBV19|TRBJ1-2
CASSTGQTYGYTF
>TRBV19|TRBJ2-1
CASSIFGTSGRALSYNEQFF
>TRBV28|TRBJ2-1
CASSKSGTNEQFF
>TRBV24-1|TRBJ2-3
CATSGPGQGTDTQYF
>TRBV30|TRBJ1-5
CAWSEGKRGNQPQHF
>TRBV6-5|TRBJ2-5
CASSGGETQYF
>TRBV6-2/TRBV6-3|TRBJ1-1
CASSRATEAFF
>TRBV20-1|TRBJ2-7
CSASQIGEQYF
>TRBV10-1|TRBJ2-3
CASRPMHHRVCTDTQYF
>TRBV18|TRBJ1-5
CASSPRQDQPQHF
>TRBV4-1|TRBJ1-3
CASSPSRNTIYF
>TRBV10-3|TRBJ2-1
CALGRGSNNEQFF
>TRBV28|TRBJ2-7
CASSLGTSGYFYEQYF
>TRBV11-2|TRBJ2-7
CASSLFGAYEQYF
>TRBV27|TRBJ2-7
CASSLKGGGTSYEQYF
>TRBV19|TRBJ2-1
CASSVKTSGRVSEQFF
>TRBV27|TRBJ2-7
CASSFLGAEQYF
>TRBV12-3/TRBV12-4|TRBJ2-1
CASRVSGPNEQFF
>TRBV29-1|TRBJ2-7
CSVGPTAYEQYF
>TRBV5-1|TRBJ2-7
CASSLALAGGASYEQYF
>TRBV9|TRBJ1-1
CASSVETGGEAFF
>TRBV20-1|TRBJ2-1
CSASPTSGTYNEQFF
>TRBV2|TRBJ2-3
CASSEESGGQTDTQYF
>TRBV28|TRBJ2-5
CASSGEGGEETQYF
>TRBV6-1|TRBJ1-6
CASSEVLGTYGSPLHF